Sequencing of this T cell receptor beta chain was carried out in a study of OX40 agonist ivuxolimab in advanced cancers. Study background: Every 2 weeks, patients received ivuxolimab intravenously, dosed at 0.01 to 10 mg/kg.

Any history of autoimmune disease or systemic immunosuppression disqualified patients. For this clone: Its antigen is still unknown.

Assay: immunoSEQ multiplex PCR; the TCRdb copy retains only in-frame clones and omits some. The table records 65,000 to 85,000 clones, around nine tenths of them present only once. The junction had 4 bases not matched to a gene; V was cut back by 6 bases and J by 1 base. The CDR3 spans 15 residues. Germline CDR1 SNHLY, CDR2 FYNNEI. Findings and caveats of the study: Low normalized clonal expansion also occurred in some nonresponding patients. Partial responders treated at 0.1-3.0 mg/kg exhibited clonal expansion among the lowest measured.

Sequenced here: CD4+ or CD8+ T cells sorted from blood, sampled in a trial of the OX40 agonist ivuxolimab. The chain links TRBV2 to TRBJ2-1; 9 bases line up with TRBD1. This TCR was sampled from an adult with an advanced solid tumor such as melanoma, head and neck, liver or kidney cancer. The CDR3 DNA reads TGTGCCAGCAGGATCGACAGGGGGTCCTACAATGAGCAGTTCTTC. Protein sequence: CASRIDRGSYNEQFF.